This T cell receptor beta chain was recorded in a study of graft-versus-host responses after intestinal transplantation. Overall study context: Anti-thymocyte globulin induction, then tacrolimus and steroids for around three years, went to all recipients.

Measured with immunoSEQ multiplex PCR; TCRdb has only the in-frame clones, and not every one. The repertoire holds 90,000 to 100,000 clones, with more than 75% as singletons. Study results and caveats: Among recipient marrow samples, GvH clones were found; some appeared first in ileum or blood. After transplant, early declines in HvG clones were associated with peak levels of circulating GvH clones.

About this clone itself: The target antigen is unknown.

Trimming took 7 bases from V and 2 from J; bases not matched to a gene: 10. This CDR3 spans 16 amino acids. CDR1 and CDR2 from the germline V gene are MGHDK and SYGVNS. The chain joins TRBV25-1 to TRBJ2-7; TRBD1 agrees at 11 bases. This sequence originates from a human patient who received an intestinal transplant, so some T cells may come from the graft donor. Sequences were derived from PBMCs, sampled 255 days after intestinal transplant. This CDR3 reads CASTSLGTGGTYEQYF. CDR3 sequence (DNA): TGTGCCAGCACTTCCCTCGGGACAGGGGGAACCTACGAGCAGTACTTC.